A single sample is the source of the 8 T cell receptor beta chains below, sequenced in a study of shared clonotypes between healthy human individuals. Sequenced by immunoSEQ multiplex PCR; TCRdb stores in-frame clones only, minus some. The data show 2 million to 2.5 million clones, 85% to 95% seen once. CD45RO-negative, CCR7-selected cells formed the naive CD8 fraction, which excluded terminally differentiated effector memory CD45RA+ cells. The sequencing input was naive CD8+ T cells from PBMCs. These receptors were collected from a man aged 18-30 years in good health. Some clones in this sample may be carry-over from other donors' samples.

The chain recombines TRBV29-1 with TRBJ2-1; D is unresolved. V was clipped by 3 bases and J by 2 bases, with 8 bases between them. Germline loops: CDR1 SQVTM, CDR2 ANQGSEA. The CDR3 spans 13 residues. This CDR3 is CSVDISTYNEQFF. The CDR3 bases are TGCAGCGTTGATATTAGTACCTACAATGAGCAGTTCTTC.

Comments on this clone: Other DNA sequences in the sample encode the same CDR3. The chain is built from TRBV4-2 and TRBJ2-7; 10 nucleotides align to TRBD1. Germline assignment: CDR1 LGHNA and CDR2 YNFKEQ. This CDR3 contains 14 residues. V dropped 4 bases and J dropped 2; count of bases not matched to a gene: 2. CDR3 region: CASSPGQGAYEQYF. The CDR3 DNA sequence: TGTGCCAGCAGCCCCGGACAGGGGGCCTACGAGCAGTACTTC.

The genes are TRBV7-2 and TRBJ1-2; the D is unclear. The CDR3 is made up of 12 amino acids. V was pared by 5 bases and J by 7 bases, with 11 bases between. The germline CDR1 and CDR2 sequences are SGHTA and FQGNSA. CDR3 DNA sequence: TGTGCCAGCAGCACGACCCAGGCTGGCTACACCTTC. The encoded protein is CASSTTQAGYTF.

The chain uses TRBV4-1 and TRBJ2-1; weak D call: TRBD1 (9 bases). The V end was cut by 4 bases, the J end by 6 bases, with 19 bases between. The CDR3 runs 16 residues. Germline V lookup: CDR1 MGHRA, CDR2 YSYEKL. CDR3 sequence reads: CASSPRGGQGFNEQFF. CDR3 sequence (DNA): TGCGCCAGCAGCCCCCGGGGGGGACAGGGTTTCAATGAGCAGTTCTTC.

The gene calls are TRBV6-1 and TRBJ2-3; TRBD2 aligns across 10 bases. J lost 1 base, V lost 3 bases, and 7 bases had no gene match. The germline V gene has CDR1 MNHNS and CDR2 SASEGT. CDR3 length: 17 residues. The CDR3 is CASSEGLAFHRTDTQYF. Written as DNA, the CDR3 is TGTGCCAGCAGTGAGGGACTAGCGTTCCACCGCACAGATACGCAGTATTTT.

This chain uses TRBV13 with TRBJ2-7; TRBD1 matches 10 bases. V was pared by 0 bases and J by 2 bases, with 4 bases of the junction left unmatched. Germline V gene lookup returns CDR1 PRHDT and CDR2 FYEKMQ (reference sequence). This CDR3 comprises 16 residues. The CDR3 sequence is CASSLGQGQGPYEQYF. The CDR3 bases are TGTGCCAGCAGCTTAGGCCAGGGACAGGGGCCCTACGAGCAGTACTTC.

In its sample, this clone was seen once. The chain recombines TRBV7-6 with TRBJ1-2, with D perhaps matching TRBD1 (5 bases). The CDR3 totals 14 residues. V dropped 5 bases and J dropped 8 bases, with 18 bases sitting between them. In germline, CDR1 is SGHVS, CDR2 FNYEAQ. This CDR3 reads CASSRDLLGGGYTF. CDR3 DNA sequence: TGTGCCAGCAGCCGGGACTTGTTGGGCGGGGGCTACACCTTC.

The chain employs TRBV7-9 and TRBJ2-4; D might be TRBD1 or TRBD2, each matching 5 bases. Trimming stripped 8 bases from V and 3 bases from J, with 14 bases between. Germline CDR1 is SEHNR and CDR2 is FQNEAQ (reference sequence). This CDR3 has 14 amino acids. The CDR3 coding sequence is TGTGCCAGCGCGGACGGGGCCGGCAAAAACATTCAGTACTTC. It specifies CASADGAGKNIQYF.